These 20 T cell receptor beta chains came from one sample sequenced in a study of T cells in Graves' hyperthyroidism and ophthalmopathy. TCR beta CDR3 sequences were amplified from RNA transcripts. With the HTBI primer set, the TCR CDR3 went through a first round of RT-PCR. TCRdb re-called the multiplex PCR reads with MiXCR, one entry per CDR3 protein. This table has roughly 510,000 distinct CDR3 sequences, around 50% appearing once. Sequencing input: peripheral blood or thyroid tissue (not recorded which). The receptors were sampled from an adult woman with Graves' disease, either hyperthyroidism or ophthalmopathy (not recorded which).

V gene TRBV18 combines with J gene TRBJ1-2, with D uncertain. The CDR3 consists of 15 residues. V lost 2 bases and J lost 4, with 14 bases in between. Germline V gene sequence: CDR1 KGHSH, CDR2 LQKENI. The CDR3 region is CASSPFADIVYGYTF. CDR3 bases: TGTGCCAGCTCACCATTTGCAGACATAGTCTATGGCTACACCTTC.

This clonotype was detected many times. The chain recombines TRBV7-8 with TRBJ2-7; perhaps D is TRBD1 or TRBD2 (5 bases each). Germline V gene lookup returns CDR1 SGHVS and CDR2 FQNEAQ. V dropped 3 bases and J dropped 0 bases, with 9 bases sitting between them. The CDR3 contains 14 residues. In nucleotides, the CDR3 is TGTGCCAGCAGCTTGGGACCACTCTCCTACGAGCAGTACTTC. This gives the protein CASSLGPLSYEQYF.

The chain is built from TRBV29-1 and TRBJ2-5; 12 bases match TRBD2. This CDR3 is 16 amino acids long. Germline V gives CDR1 SQVTM, CDR2 ANQGSEA. CDR3 nucleotides: TGCAGTTTAGGCGTCGGGAGGACTAGCGGGATCGAGACCCAGTACTTC. It is translated as CSLGVGRTSGIETQYF.

The V gene is TRBV11-1, the J gene TRBJ1-1; 7 bases match TRBD1. The CDR3 is 14 residues long. V shed 5 bases and J 6 bases; nucleotides not matched to a gene: 9. The germline CDR1 and CDR2 sequences are SGHAT and FQDESV (reference sequence). CDR3 amino acids: CASSPTGNQPEAFF. DNA of the CDR3: TGTGCCAGCAGCCCGACAGGGAACCAGCCTGAAGCTTTCTTT.

The V gene is TRBV5-1, the J gene TRBJ1-2; D gene ambiguous. The V end was cut by 5 bases, the J end by 10 bases, with 9 bases between. This CDR3 comprises 10 residues. Germline V lookup: CDR1 SGHRS, CDR2 YFSETQ. CDR3 bases: TGCGCCAGCAGTCATGATTCCTACACCTTC. This translates into CASSHDSYTF.

In this sample, this clonotype turned up a few times. At one boundary the junction diverges from the germline segment, which might be a read error. The rearrangement links TRBV10-2 to TRBJ1-6; 10 bases line up with TRBD1. CDR3 length: 13 amino acids. Germline-derived CDR1 and CDR2 are WSHSY and SAAADI. The DNA of the CDR3 is TGTGCCAGCTCCGGGACAGGGGTTCCACCCCTCCACTTT. Amino acid sequence: CASSGTGVPPLHF.

With respect to this clonotype: This may stem from a read error, because a much larger clone lies one nucleotide away. The CDR3 nucleotides read TGTGCCACCAGAGGACTAGCGGGACGGCCCTACGAGCAGTACTTC. The encoded protein is CATRGLAGRPYEQYF. V gene TRBV24-1 combines with J gene TRBJ2-7, with 12 bases lining up with TRBD2. The V segment lost 7 bases and the J segment 2 bases; nucleotides outside the gene matches: 5. CDR3 length: 15 residues. CDR1 KGHDR and CDR2 SFDVKD come from the germline V gene.

This clonotype showed up many times. The missing conserved phenylalanine or tryptophan at the end of this CDR3 makes a read error likely. V usage is TRBV29-1 and J usage is TRBJ1-5, with D maybe TRBD1 (6 bases). Germline CDR1 and CDR2: SQVTM and ANQGSEA. The V end was cut by 4 bases, the J end by 7 bases, with 11 bases between. The CDR3 spans 12 residues. The CDR3: CSVVQGDQPQHL. The DNA of the CDR3 is TGCAGCGTTGTACAGGGCGACCAGCCCCAGCATCTT.

As for this clonotype: The CDR3 end shows no conserved phenylalanine or tryptophan, and so a read error is likely. The CDR3 DNA reads TGTGCCAGCAGTGCTACGTCAGCTAACTATGGCTACACCCTC. Translated: CASSATSANYGYTL. J is TRBJ1-2 and V is TRBV2, with no clear D. Germline CDR1 is SNHLY and CDR2 is FYNNEI. The V end lost 4 bases, the J end lost 0 bases, and 9 bases lay between the germline ends. This CDR3 spans 14 amino acids.

This clonotype was recorded at least ten times. V and J are TRBV2 and TRBJ1-5, with D uncertain. The V end lost 2 bases, the J end lost 6 bases, and 11 bases lay between the germline ends. Germline lookup yields CDR1 SNHLY and CDR2 FYNNEI. This CDR3 region has 14 residues. The CDR3 coding sequence is TGTGCCAGCAGTGAATCCTCGAGAAGTCAGCCCCAGCATTTT. It codes for CASSESSRSQPQHF.

The V gene is TRBV13, the J gene TRBJ2-7, with 11 bases fitting TRBD1. The CDR3 has 13 amino acids. V shed 6 bases, J shed 6 bases, and the junction held 4 bases outside the gene matches. CDR1 and CDR2 (germline): PRHDT, FYEKMQ (reference sequence). Here the CDR3 reads CASSRGTGGEQYF. The CDR3 DNA reads as TGTGCCAGCAGTCGCGGGACAGGGGGCGAGCAGTACTTC.

The chain carries TRBV28 and TRBJ2-7; TRBD2 might be the D (5 bases). The V end was cut by 5 bases, the J end by 2 bases, with 10 bases between. Germline CDR1 MDHEN, CDR2 SYDVKM. The length of the CDR3 is 13 residues. In DNA form, the CDR3 reads TGTGCCAGCAGTATGAGGGATCCCTACGAGCAGTACTTC. This translates into CASSMRDPYEQYF.

This clonotype has more than one count but fewer than ten. This clone may be a read error of a much larger clone one base away. The rearrangement uses TRBV7-9 and TRBJ1-1; the D is unclear. The CDR3 covers 15 residues. Germline CDR1 SEHNR, CDR2 FQNEAQ (reference sequence). CDR3 sequence reads: CASSLELLGDTKAFF. The CDR3 DNA follows: TGTGCCAGCAGCTTAGAACTGTTAGGCGACACTAAAGCTTTCTTT.

This clonotype showed up many times. The V and J genes are TRBV2 and TRBJ2-6; D remains unclear. Germline V lookup: CDR1 SNHLY, CDR2 FYNNEI. Trimming pared 7 bases from V and 0 bases from J, leaving 10 bases between. The CDR3 is made up of 15 amino acids. The CDR3 DNA is TGTGCCAGCAATCCGGAGAACTCTGGGGCCAACGTCCTGACTTTC. Translated, it gives CASNPENSGANVLTF.

CDR3 loop: CASSQDLGGSETQYF. The CDR3 DNA reads as TGCGCCAGCAGCCAAGATCTGGGGGGTTCAGAGACCCAGTACTTC. The chain recombines TRBV4-3 with TRBJ2-5; D may be TRBD2 (6 bases). This CDR3 contains 15 residues. The V end was cut by 0 bases, the J end by 4 bases, with 12 bases between. Germline CDR1 LGHNA, CDR2 YSLEER.

The chain combines TRBV11-1 with TRBJ1-4; D not resolved. The CDR3 sequence is 13 residues long. V lost 7 bases, J lost 3 bases, and 9 bases lay in between. The germline V gene has CDR1 SGHAT and CDR2 FQDESV (reference sequence). CDR3 bases: TGTGCCAGCACCCCGAGGGCTAATGAAAAACTGTTTTTT. Translated: CASTPRANEKLFF.

The V gene is TRBV18, the J gene TRBJ1-1, with 9 bases aligning to TRBD1. Germline V gene lookup returns CDR1 KGHSH and CDR2 LQKENI. Unmatched junction bases numbered 8, after V lost 5 bases and J lost 4 bases. The CDR3 is made up of 15 amino acids. The CDR3, as DNA: TGTGCCAGCTCATTTGGGACAGGGATGACCACTGAAGCTTTCTTT. Translation: CASSFGTGMTTEAFF.

This clonotype occurred many times. This chain links TRBV12-3 or TRBV12-4 with TRBJ1-2; D remains ambiguous. The CDR3 totals 13 residues. The V gene lost 7 bases and the J gene lost 7 bases, with 16 bases spanning the gap. The CDR3 region has the DNA TGTGCCAGCACTTCACTCCGGGGAGGTGGCTACACCTTC. It yields the protein CASTSLRGGGYTF.

This sequence joins TRBV7-9 and TRBJ2-5; 8 bases line up with TRBD1. Germline CDR1 SEHNR, CDR2 FQNEAQ (reference sequence). The length of the CDR3 is 14 residues. Trimming took 6 bases from V and 6 from J; bases not matched to a gene: 9. The CDR3 loop is CASRLTGGDKTQYF. The CDR3 DNA follows: TGTGCCAGCAGACTAACAGGGGGTGACAAGACCCAGTACTTC.

V is TRBV29-1 and J is TRBJ1-1; D is uncertain. This CDR3 spans 11 amino acids. Germline CDR1 SQVTM, CDR2 ANQGSEA. The CDR3 protein is CSLGRMTEAFF. The CDR3 DNA follows: TGCAGTCTAGGCAGGATGACTGAAGCTTTCTTT.